The 23 T cell receptor beta chains listed next were all sequenced from one sample in a study of OX40 agonist ivuxolimab in advanced cancers. Libraries were prepared by immunoSEQ multiplex PCR; TCRdb keeps only in-frame clonotypes and omits some of them. This sample carries about 35,000 clones, approximately 80% of them seen once, and the ten largest clones take under 25%. Here the sequenced sample was CD4+ or CD8+ T cells sorted from blood, taken in a trial of the OX40 agonist ivuxolimab. These TCRs come from an adult with an advanced solid tumor such as melanoma, head and neck, liver or kidney cancer.

The CDR3 here is CAGASRGRTTGELFF. In nucleotides, the CDR3 is TGTGCCGGAGCAAGCAGGGGCCGAACGACCGGGGAGCTGTTTTTT. J is TRBJ2-2 and V is TRBV5-6; weak D call: TRBD1 (6 bases). V gave up 10 bases and J gave up 5 bases, with 21 bases separating them. The CDR3 is 15 amino acids. Germline CDR1 is SGHDT and CDR2 is YYEEEE.

V usage is TRBV2 and J usage is TRBJ1-1; D remains unclear. The germline CDR1 and CDR2 sequences are SNHLY and FYNNEI. This CDR3 contains 14 residues. V lost 6 bases and J lost 1, with 12 bases in between. The CDR3 region is CASSGRWGNTEAFF. The CDR3 nucleotides read TGTGCCAGCAGCGGACGTTGGGGGAACACTGAAGCTTTCTTT.

The rearrangement joins TRBV2 to TRBJ1-2, with 8 bases lining up with TRBD1. The CDR3 length is 14 residues. V lost 7 bases and J lost 3; bases outside the gene matches: 7. Germline-derived CDR1 and CDR2 are SNHLY and FYNNEI. In DNA form, the CDR3 reads TGTGCCAGCAAGGACAGGGCCTTGGACTATGGCTACACCTTC. This gives the protein CASKDRALDYGYTF.

The rearrangement links TRBV13 to TRBJ1-1; D may be TRBD1 (6 bases). Germline CDR1 reads PRHDT; CDR2 reads FYEKMQ (reference sequence). The CDR3 is 14 amino acids. V was trimmed by 3 bases and J by 7 bases, leaving 15 bases between them. The CDR3 DNA follows: TGTGCCAGCAGCTTGGGGACATCCTCCGGTGAAGCTTTCTTT. Protein product: CASSLGTSSGEAFF.

By sample fraction, this clone is medium-sized (0.01 to 0.1%). The J gene is TRBJ1-1, the V gene TRBV5-1, with a tentative D call TRBD1 (5 bases). Per germline, CDR1 SGHRS and CDR2 YFSETQ. V was shortened by 4 bases and J by 2 bases, with 9 bases between the two germline ends. The CDR3 is made up of 13 amino acids. CDR3 nucleotides: TGCGCCAGCAGCACCGGGGGTAACACTGAAGCTTTCTTT. Amino acid sequence: CASSTGGNTEAFF.

The CDR3 DNA reads as TGTGCCAGCAGCTTCACCGGGACAGGGCGCTCTCAGCCCCAGCATTTT. Translation: CASSFTGTGRSQPQHF. V and J are TRBV7-9 and TRBJ1-5; TRBD1 matches 9 bases. This CDR3 is built from 16 residues. The J segment lost 6 bases and the V segment lost 3 bases, leaving 9 bases of the junction unmatched. Germline V lookup: CDR1 SEHNR, CDR2 FQNEAQ (reference sequence).

This chain joins TRBV27 and TRBJ1-6, with D possibly being TRBD1 (6 bases). This CDR3 is 18 amino acids long. CDR1 and CDR2 from the germline V gene are MNHEY and SMNVEV (reference sequence). The V and J ends lost 2 bases and 2 bases respectively, with 16 bases between them. CDR3 residues: CASSLSARGGTYNSPLHF. CDR3 DNA: TGTGCCAGCAGTTTAAGTGCGAGGGGGGGGACCTATAATTCACCCCTCCACTTT.

The V gene is TRBV30, the J gene TRBJ1-4; D not certain. Trimming removed 3 bases from V and 8 bases from J, with 16 bases in between. Germline V gene data show CDR1 as GTSNPN and CDR2 as SVGIG (reference sequence). There are 14 residues in the CDR3. The chain's CDR3 is CAWSPKPPAEKLFF. DNA for the CDR3: TGTGCCTGGAGCCCCAAACCCCCGGCGGAAAAACTGTTTTTT.

The chain recombines TRBV2 with TRBJ2-5, with 11 positions matching TRBD2. Germline-derived CDR1 and CDR2 are SNHLY and FYNNEI. The CDR3 spans 15 residues. V lost 7 bases to trimming and J lost 0 bases; unmatched junction nucleotides: 4. This chain's CDR3 is CASKKTSGDQETQYF. CDR3 bases: TGTGCCAGCAAGAAGACTAGCGGGGACCAAGAGACCCAGTACTTC.

This clone was recorded once. The V call is TRBV21-1, the J call TRBJ2-5; the table's D call, TRBD1, has no DNA check behind it. TRBV21-1 is a listed pseudogene. The CDR3 spans 15 residues. The CDR3, as DNA: TGTGCCAGCAGCAAGACAGGGGAGGGCCAAGAGACCCAGTACTTC. Protein: CASSKTGEGQETQYF.

The chain uses TRBV4-1 and TRBJ1-2; 9 nucleotides agree with TRBD1. The CDR3 has 16 residues. In germline, CDR1 is MGHRA, CDR2 YSYEKL. The J segment lost 3 bases and the V segment lost 0 bases, leaving 5 bases of the junction unmatched. The CDR3 reads CASSQEYHRGHYGYTF. The CDR3 DNA reads TGCGCCAGCAGCCAAGAGTATCACAGGGGGCACTATGGCTACACCTTC.

V is TRBV2 and J is TRBJ1-2; D unclear. The CDR3 loop spans 13 amino acids. V was pared by 4 bases and J by 6 bases, with 12 bases between. Germline assignment: CDR1 SNHLY and CDR2 FYNNEI. In DNA form, the CDR3 reads TGTGCCAGCAGTGTACGTCCACAACATGGCTACACCTTC. This sequence encodes CASSVRPQHGYTF. The full variable domain, rest sourced from reference TRBV2 and TRBJ1-2, is EPEVTQTPSHQVTQMGQEVILRCVPISNHLYFYWYRQILGQKVEFLVSFYNNEISEKSEIFDDQFSVERPDGSNFTLKIRSTKLEDSAMYFCASSVRPQHGYTFGSGTRLTVV.

The gene calls are TRBV21-1 and TRBJ2-3; the D call in the table, TRBD1, was not verified against the DNA. TRBV21-1 is marked as a pseudogene. CDR3 size: 17 residues. In DNA, the CDR3 is TGTGCCAGCAGCAAAGCCAAGGACAGGGGCCACACAGATACGCAGTATTTT. This sequence encodes CASSKAKDRGHTDTQYF.

This chain uses TRBV6-5 with TRBJ2-2, with 7 positions matching TRBD1. The CDR3 consists of 15 residues. The germline CDR1 and CDR2 sequences are MNHEY and SVGAGI. Losses at the gene ends were 6 bases for V and 0 bases for J; bases not matched to a gene: 4. The CDR3 region is CASRSGTANTGELFF. CDR3 DNA: TGTGCCAGCAGATCCGGGACAGCGAACACCGGGGAGCTGTTTTTT.

This clone was detected only a few times. V usage is TRBV5-6 and J usage is TRBJ2-5; D not certain. The CDR3 loop spans 12 amino acids. Per the germline V gene, CDR1 is SGHDT and CDR2 is YYEEEE. The V end lost 1 base, the J end lost 5 bases, and 6 bases lay between the germline ends. This CDR3 is CASSLWRETQYF. CDR3 nucleotides: TGTGCCAGCAGCTTGTGGCGGGAGACCCAGTACTTC.

The chain links TRBV6-1 to TRBJ2-7; D remains unclear. Trimming removed 5 bases at V and 6 bases at J, with 8 bases between. The germline V gene has CDR1 MNHNS and CDR2 SASEGT. The CDR3 length is 11 residues. CDR3: CASSLGREQYF. CDR3 DNA sequence: TGTGCCAGCAGTCTGGGCCGCGAGCAGTACTTC.

CDR3 region: CASSLLQSGGEQYF. The CDR3 DNA is TGTGCCAGCAGTTTATTACAGTCCGGAGGAGAGCAGTACTTC. This chain uses TRBV28 with TRBJ2-7, with D tentatively TRBD2 (5 bases). The CDR3 spans 14 residues. Germline V CDR1 and CDR2: MDHEN, SYDVKM. Trimming took 1 base from V and 7 from J, leaving 14 bases between them.

This sequence joins TRBV27 and TRBJ2-7, with 9 bases identical to TRBD1. Germline assignment: CDR1 MNHEY and CDR2 SMNVEV (reference sequence). CDR3 size: 14 residues. Trimming took 6 bases from V and 4 from J; bases not matched to a gene: 7. The chain's CDR3 is CASRQTGGPYEQYF. CDR3 DNA sequence: TGTGCCAGCAGACAAACAGGGGGCCCATACGAGCAGTACTTC.

The CDR3 nucleotides read TGTGCCAGCAGGAGACAGGGAACGAACACCGGGGAGCTGTTTTTT. This sequence encodes CASRRQGTNTGELFF. V gene TRBV2 combines with J gene TRBJ2-2; TRBD1 agrees at 7 bases. V shed 6 bases, J shed 0 bases, and the junction held 4 bases outside the gene matches. CDR3 length: 15 amino acids. The germline V gene has CDR1 SNHLY and CDR2 FYNNEI.

A single count supports this clone. The rearrangement joins TRBV19 to TRBJ2-3; the D gene is possibly TRBD1 (5 bases). The V end lost 1 base, the J end lost 1 base, and 9 bases lay between the germline ends. The germline V gene encodes CDR1 LNHDA and CDR2 SQIVND (reference sequence). This CDR3 is built from 15 residues. The CDR3 loop is CASSIGGLGTDTQYF. CDR3 bases: TGTGCCAGTAGTATAGGGGGCTTGGGCACAGATACGCAGTATTTT.

This chain joins TRBV5-5 and TRBJ1-1, with TRBD1 as a possible D gene (6 bases). This CDR3 comprises 14 residues. Between the trimmed V and J ends, which lost 0 bases and 2 bases, there was a span of 8 bases. Germline V gives CDR1 SGHKS, CDR2 YYEKEE (reference sequence). The CDR3 DNA is TGTGCCAGCAGCTTGGACAGGGCCAACACTGAAGCTTTCTTT. Amino acids: CASSLDRANTEAFF. Full variable domain (missing parts from reference TRBV5-5 and TRBJ1-1): DAGVTQSPTHLIKTRGQQVTLRCSPISGHKSVSWYQQVLGQGPQFIFQYYEKEERGRGNFPDRFSARQFPNYSSELNVNALLLGDSALYLCASSLDRANTEAFFGQGTRLTVV.

This rearrangement joins TRBV7-2 to TRBJ1-1, with a possible D match to TRBD1 (6 bases). V lost 6 bases and J 5 bases, leaving 22 bases between the germline ends. The germline gives CDR1 SGHTA, CDR2 FQGNSA. CDR3 size: 16 residues. The DNA for the CDR3 is TGTGCCAGCAGACCCCGGGGGGAGGGGGAACGAACTGAAGCTTTCTTT. It yields the protein CASRPRGEGERTEAFF. The full variable domain, completed using reference TRBV7-2 and TRBJ1-1, is GAGVSQSPSNKVTEKGKDVELRCDPISGHTALYWYRQSLGQGLEFLIYFQGNSAPDKSGLPSDRFSAERTGGSVSTLTIQRTQQEDSAVYLCASRPRGEGERTEAFFGQGTRLTVV.

In its sample, this clone was seen once. The J gene is TRBJ1-2, the V gene TRBV9, with unresolved D. Trimming removed 0 bases at V and 4 bases at J, with 10 bases between. Germline lookup yields CDR1 SGDLS and CDR2 YYNGEE. CDR3 length: 14 amino acids. The CDR3 here is CASSVEVSSYGYTF. The DNA for the CDR3 is TGTGCCAGCAGCGTAGAGGTCAGCTCCTATGGCTACACCTTC.